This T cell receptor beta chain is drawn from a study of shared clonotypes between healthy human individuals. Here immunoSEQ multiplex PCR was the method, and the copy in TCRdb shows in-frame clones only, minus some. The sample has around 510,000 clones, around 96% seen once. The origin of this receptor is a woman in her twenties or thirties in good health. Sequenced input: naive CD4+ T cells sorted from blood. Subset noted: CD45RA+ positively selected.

CDR3 DNA sequence: TGTGCCAGCAGCTTAGTCCATGGCAACATTCAGTACTTC. Amino acids: CASSLVHGNIQYF. The V gene is TRBV11-3, the J gene TRBJ2-4; D not resolved. The CDR3 loop spans 13 amino acids. CDR1 SGHNT and CDR2 YENEEA come from the germline V gene. Trimming cost V 1 base and J 7 bases, with 8 bases left between them.